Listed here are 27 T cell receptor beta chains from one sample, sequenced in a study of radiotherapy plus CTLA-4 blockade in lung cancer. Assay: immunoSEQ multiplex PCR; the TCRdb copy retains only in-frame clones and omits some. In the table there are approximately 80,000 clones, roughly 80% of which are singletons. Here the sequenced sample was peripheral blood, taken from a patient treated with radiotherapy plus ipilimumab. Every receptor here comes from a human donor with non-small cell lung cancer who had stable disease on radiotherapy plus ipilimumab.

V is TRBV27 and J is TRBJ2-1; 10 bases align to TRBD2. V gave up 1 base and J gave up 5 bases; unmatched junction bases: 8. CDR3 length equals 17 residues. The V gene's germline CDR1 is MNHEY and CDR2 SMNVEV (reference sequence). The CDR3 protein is CASSLWTSGNRDNEQFF. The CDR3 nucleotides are TGTGCCAGCAGTTTATGGACTAGCGGCAACCGAGACAATGAGCAGTTCTTC.

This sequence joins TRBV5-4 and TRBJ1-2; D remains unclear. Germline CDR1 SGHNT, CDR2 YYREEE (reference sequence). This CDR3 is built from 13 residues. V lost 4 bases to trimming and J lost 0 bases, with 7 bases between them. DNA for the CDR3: TGTGCCAGCAGCCATACAGCTAACTATGGCTACACCTTC. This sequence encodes CASSHTANYGYTF.

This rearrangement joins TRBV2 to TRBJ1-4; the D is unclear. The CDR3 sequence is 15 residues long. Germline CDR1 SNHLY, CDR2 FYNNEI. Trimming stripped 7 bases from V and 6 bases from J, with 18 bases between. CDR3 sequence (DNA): TGTGCCAGCAATGGCGGCGGGAGCCGAGATGAAAAACTGTTTTTT. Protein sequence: CASNGGGSRDEKLFF.

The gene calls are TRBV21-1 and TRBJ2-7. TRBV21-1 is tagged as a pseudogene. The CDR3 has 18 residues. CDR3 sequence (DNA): TGTGCCAGCAGCAAAGAATGTGCGGGGGGACAGGCCCTATACGAGCAGTACTTC. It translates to CASSKECAGGQALYEQYF.

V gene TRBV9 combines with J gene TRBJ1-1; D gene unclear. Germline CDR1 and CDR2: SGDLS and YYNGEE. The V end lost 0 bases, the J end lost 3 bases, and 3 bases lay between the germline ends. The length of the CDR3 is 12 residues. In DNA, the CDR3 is TGTGCCAGCAGCGTAGGCGACACTGAAGCTTTCTTT. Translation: CASSVGDTEAFF.

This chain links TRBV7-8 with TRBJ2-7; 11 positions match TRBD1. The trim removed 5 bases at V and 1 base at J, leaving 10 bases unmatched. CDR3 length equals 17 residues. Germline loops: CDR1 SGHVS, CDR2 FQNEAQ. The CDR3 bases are TGTGCCAGCAGCAACAACCCCGGACAGGGGGCGTCCTACGAGCAGTACTTC. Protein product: CASSNNPGQGASYEQYF.

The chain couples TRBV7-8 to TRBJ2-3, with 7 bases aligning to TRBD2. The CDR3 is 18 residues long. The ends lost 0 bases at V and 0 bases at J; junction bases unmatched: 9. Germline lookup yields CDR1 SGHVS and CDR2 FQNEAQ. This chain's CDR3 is CASSLAGASGYSTDTQYF. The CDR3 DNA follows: TGTGCCAGCAGCTTAGCAGGGGCTAGCGGATATAGCACAGATACGCAGTATTTT. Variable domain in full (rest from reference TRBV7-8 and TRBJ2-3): GAGVSQSPRYKVAKRGQDVALRCDPISGHVSLFWYQQALGQGPEFLTYFQNEAQLDKSGLPSDRFFAERPEGSVSTLKIQRTQQEDSAVYLCASSLAGASGYSTDTQYFGPGTRLTVL.

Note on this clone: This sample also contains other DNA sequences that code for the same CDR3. The chain's CDR3 is CASSFSGGSTDTQYF. In nucleotides, the CDR3 is TGCGCCAGCAGCTTTAGTGGGGGCTCCACAGATACGCAGTATTTT. The genes are TRBV5-1 and TRBJ2-3, with D maybe TRBD1 (6 bases). Germline V lookup: CDR1 SGHRS, CDR2 YFSETQ. There are 15 residues in the CDR3. V lost 2 bases and J lost 2, with 12 bases in between. The whole variable domain, remainder taken from reference TRBV5-1 and TRBJ2-3, is KAGVTQTPRYLIKTRGQQVTLSCSPISGHRSVSWYQQTPGQGLQFLFEYFSETQRNKGNFPGRFSGRQFSNSRSEMNVSTLELGDSALYLCASSFSGGSTDTQYFGPGTRLTVL.

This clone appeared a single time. CDR3 sequence reads: CASSVTGGRYEQYF. The CDR3 coding sequence is TGTGCCAGCAGTGTTACAGGGGGCAGGTACGAGCAGTACTTC. V gene TRBV28 combines with J gene TRBJ2-7, with 9 bases aligning to TRBD1. Germline V lookup: CDR1 MDHEN, CDR2 SYDVKM. This CDR3 has 14 amino acids. The trim removed 5 bases at V and 4 bases at J, leaving 6 bases unmatched.

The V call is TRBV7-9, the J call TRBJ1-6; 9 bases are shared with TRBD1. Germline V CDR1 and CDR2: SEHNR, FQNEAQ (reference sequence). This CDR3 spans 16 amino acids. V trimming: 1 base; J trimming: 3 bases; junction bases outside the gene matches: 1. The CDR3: CASSLETGGYNSPLHF. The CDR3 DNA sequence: TGTGCCAGCAGCTTAGAGACAGGGGGCTATAATTCACCCCTCCACTTT.

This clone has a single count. CDR3 loop: CASSLGLAGGEQYF. The CDR3 DNA reads TGCGCCAGCAGCTTGGGGCTAGCGGGAGGCGAGCAGTACTTC. This chain links TRBV5-1 with TRBJ2-7, with 11 bases identical to TRBD2. The length of the CDR3 is 14 residues. Germline assignment: CDR1 SGHRS and CDR2 YFSETQ. V dropped 0 bases and J dropped 6; count of bases not matched to a gene: 2.

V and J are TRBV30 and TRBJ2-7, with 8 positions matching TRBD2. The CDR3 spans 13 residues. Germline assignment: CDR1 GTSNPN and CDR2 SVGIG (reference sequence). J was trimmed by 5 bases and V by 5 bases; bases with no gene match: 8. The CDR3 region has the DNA TGTGCCTGGGCAAAGCGGGAGTTCGACGAGCAGTACTTC. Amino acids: CAWAKREFDEQYF. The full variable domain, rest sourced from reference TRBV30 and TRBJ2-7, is SQTIHQWPATLVQPVGSPLSLECTVEGTSNPNLYWYRQAAGRGLQLLFYSVGIGQISSEVPQNLSASRPQDRQFILSSKKLLLSDSGFYLCAWAKREFDEQYFGPGTRLTVT.

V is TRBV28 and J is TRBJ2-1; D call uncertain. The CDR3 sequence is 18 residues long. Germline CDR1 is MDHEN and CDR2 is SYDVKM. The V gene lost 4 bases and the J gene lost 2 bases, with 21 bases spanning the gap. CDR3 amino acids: CASSWDPMQLEPYNEQFF. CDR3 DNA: TGTGCCAGCAGTTGGGATCCAATGCAACTCGAGCCCTACAATGAGCAGTTCTTC.

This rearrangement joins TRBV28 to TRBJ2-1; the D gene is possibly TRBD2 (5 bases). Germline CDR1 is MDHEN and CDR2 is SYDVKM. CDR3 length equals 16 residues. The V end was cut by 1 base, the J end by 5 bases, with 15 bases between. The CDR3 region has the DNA TGTGCCAGCAGTTTATTGTTCAGCGGAAGTAACAATGAGCAGTTCTTC. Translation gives CASSLLFSGSNNEQFF.

This CDR3 is CASSFGPTGGYGYTF. The CDR3 nucleotides read TGTGCCAGCAGCTTTGGCCCTACAGGGGGCTATGGCTACACCTTC. This chain connects TRBV7-2 to TRBJ1-2; 8 nucleotides match TRBD1. J gave up 4 bases and V 3 bases, and 7 bases lay outside the gene matches. The CDR3 has 15 residues. The germline gives CDR1 SGHTA, CDR2 FQGNSA.

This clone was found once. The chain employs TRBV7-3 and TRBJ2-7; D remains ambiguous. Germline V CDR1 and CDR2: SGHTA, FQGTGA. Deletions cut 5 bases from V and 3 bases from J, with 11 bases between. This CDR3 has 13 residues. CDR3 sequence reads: CASSGRRGYEQYF. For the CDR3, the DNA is TGTGCCAGCAGCGGCCGGCGAGGCTACGAGCAGTACTTC.

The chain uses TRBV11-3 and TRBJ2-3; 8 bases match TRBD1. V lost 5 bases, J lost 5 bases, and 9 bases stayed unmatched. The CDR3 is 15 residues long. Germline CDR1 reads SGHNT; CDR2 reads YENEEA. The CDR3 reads CASSLGQGRGDTQYF. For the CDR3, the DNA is TGTGCCAGCAGCCTCGGACAGGGAAGGGGAGATACGCAGTATTTT.

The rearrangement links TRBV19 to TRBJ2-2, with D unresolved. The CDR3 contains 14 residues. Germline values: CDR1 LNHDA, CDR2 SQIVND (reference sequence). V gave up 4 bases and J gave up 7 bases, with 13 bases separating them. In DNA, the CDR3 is TGTGCCAGTAGTAACCCGGGCGTGATCGGGGAGCTGTTTTTT. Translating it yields CASSNPGVIGELFF.

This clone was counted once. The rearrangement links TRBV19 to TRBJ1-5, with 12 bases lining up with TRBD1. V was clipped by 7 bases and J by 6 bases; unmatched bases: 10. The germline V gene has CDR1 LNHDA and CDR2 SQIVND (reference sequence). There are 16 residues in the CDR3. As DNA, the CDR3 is TGTGCCAGTATTCCACCGGGACAGGGGGCTCTTCAGCCCCAGCATTTT. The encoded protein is CASIPPGQGALQPQHF.

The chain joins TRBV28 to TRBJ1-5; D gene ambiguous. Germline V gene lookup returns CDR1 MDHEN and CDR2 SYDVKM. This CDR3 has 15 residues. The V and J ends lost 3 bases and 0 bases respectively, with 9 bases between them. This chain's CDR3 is CASSLGGNSNQPQHF. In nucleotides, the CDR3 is TGTGCCAGCAGTTTGGGAGGAAATAGCAATCAGCCCCAGCATTTT.

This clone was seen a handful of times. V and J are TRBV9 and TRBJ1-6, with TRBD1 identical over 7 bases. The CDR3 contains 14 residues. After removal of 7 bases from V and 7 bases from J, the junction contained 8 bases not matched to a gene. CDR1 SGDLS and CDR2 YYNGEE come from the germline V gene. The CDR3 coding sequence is TGTGCCAGCTCTACAGGGGATGGGAATTCACCCCTCCACTTT. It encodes CASSTGDGNSPLHF.

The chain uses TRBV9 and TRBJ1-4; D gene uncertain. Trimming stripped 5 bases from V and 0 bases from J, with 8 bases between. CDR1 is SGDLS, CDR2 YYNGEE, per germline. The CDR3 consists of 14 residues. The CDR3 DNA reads TGTGCCAGCAGTTATGAGGCAACTAATGAAAAACTGTTTTTT. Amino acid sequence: CASSYEATNEKLFF.

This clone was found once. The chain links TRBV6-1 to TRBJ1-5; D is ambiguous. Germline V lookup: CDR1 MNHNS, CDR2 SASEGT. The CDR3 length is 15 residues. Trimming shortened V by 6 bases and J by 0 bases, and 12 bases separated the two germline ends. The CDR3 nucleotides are TGTGCCAGCAGGACCACAGAATATAGCAATCAGCCCCAGCATTTT. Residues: CASRTTEYSNQPQHF.

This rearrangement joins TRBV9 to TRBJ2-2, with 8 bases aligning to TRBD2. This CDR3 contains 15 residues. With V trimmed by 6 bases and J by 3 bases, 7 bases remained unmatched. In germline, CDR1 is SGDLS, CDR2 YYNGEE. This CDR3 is CASTSGGYDTGELFF. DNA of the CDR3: TGTGCCAGCACGAGCGGGGGCTACGACACCGGGGAGCTGTTTTTT.

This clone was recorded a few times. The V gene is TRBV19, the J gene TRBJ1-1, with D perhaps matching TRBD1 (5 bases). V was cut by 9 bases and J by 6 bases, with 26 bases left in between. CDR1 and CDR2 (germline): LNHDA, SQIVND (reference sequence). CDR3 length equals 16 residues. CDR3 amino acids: CASNLGGLSFKAEAFF. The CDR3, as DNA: TGTGCCAGCAACCTGGGGGGTTTGTCCTTTAAGGCTGAAGCTTTCTTT.

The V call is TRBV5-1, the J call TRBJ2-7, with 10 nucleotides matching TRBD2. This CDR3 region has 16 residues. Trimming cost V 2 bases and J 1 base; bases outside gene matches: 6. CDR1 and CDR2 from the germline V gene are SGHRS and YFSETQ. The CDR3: CASSFLAGDGSYEQYF. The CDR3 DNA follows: TGCGCCAGCAGCTTCCTAGCGGGGGACGGGTCCTACGAGCAGTACTTC.

The CDR3 here is CASSRQGGRTQYF. The DNA for the CDR3 is TGTGCCAGCAGCAGACAGGGCGGGCGTACGCAGTATTTT. The gene calls are TRBV5-6 and TRBJ2-3; 7 positions match TRBD1. The CDR3 length is 13 residues. Germline trimming cut 4 bases from V and 8 bases from J; bases unmatched to any gene: 7. CDR1 and CDR2 from the germline V gene are SGHDT and YYEEEE.